This entry features one T cell receptor beta chain sequence. This sample is drawn from a study of T cell responses to AZD1222 COVID-19 vaccine. TCRdb's copy holds only in-frame clones and misses some; the assay was immunoSEQ multiplex PCR. The sample has fewer than 65,000 clones, more than 70% seen once; the top ten hold more than 14%. V was shortened by 2 bases and J by 0 bases, with 15 bases between the two germline ends. Germline V gene data show CDR1 as MGHRA and CDR2 as YSYEKL. The CDR3 extends over 17 amino acids. Samples with a second dose at about 4 or about 12 weeks were pooled together. This receptor was identified in an adult who received the AZD1222 COVID-19 vaccine. The chain couples TRBV4-1 to TRBJ2-3; tentatively, D is TRBD2 (6 bases). The sample was peripheral blood, taken 28 days after the second AZD1222 dose. The CDR3 bases are TGCGCCAGCAGCCAACCCCCGACTAGGCGGAGCACAGATACGCAGTATTTT. Encoded protein: CASSQPPTRRSTDTQYF.